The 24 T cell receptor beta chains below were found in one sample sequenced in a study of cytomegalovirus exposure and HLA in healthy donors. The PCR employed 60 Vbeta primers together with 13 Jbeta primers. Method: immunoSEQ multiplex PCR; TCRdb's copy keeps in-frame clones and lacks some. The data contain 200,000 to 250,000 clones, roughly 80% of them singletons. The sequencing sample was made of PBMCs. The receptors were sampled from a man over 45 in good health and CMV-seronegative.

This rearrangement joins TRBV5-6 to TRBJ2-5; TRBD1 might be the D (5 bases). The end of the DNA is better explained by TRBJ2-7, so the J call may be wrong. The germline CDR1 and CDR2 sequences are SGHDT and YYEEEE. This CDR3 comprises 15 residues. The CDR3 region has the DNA TGTGCCAGCAGCTTGGTCGGGCAGGGAACCTACGAGCAGTACTTC. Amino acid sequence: CASSLVGQGTYEQYF.

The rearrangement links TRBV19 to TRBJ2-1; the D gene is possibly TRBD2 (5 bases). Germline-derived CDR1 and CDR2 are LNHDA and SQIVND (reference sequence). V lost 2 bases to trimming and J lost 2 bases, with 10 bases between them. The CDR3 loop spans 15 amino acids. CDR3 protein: CASSITSGTYNEQFF. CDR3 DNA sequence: TGTGCCAGTAGTATAACAAGCGGAACCTACAATGAGCAGTTCTTC.

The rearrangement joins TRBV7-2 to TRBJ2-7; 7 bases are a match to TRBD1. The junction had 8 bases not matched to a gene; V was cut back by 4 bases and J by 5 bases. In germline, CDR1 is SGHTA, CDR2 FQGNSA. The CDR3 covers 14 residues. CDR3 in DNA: TGTGCCAGCAGCTCCCCTAACAGGGGTGACGAGCAGTACTTC. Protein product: CASSSPNRGDEQYF.

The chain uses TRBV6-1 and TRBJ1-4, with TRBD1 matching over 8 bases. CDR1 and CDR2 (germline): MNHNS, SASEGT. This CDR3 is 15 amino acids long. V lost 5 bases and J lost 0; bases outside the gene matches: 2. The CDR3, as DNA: TGTGCCAGCAGTAGGACAGGGACAACTAATGAAAAACTGTTTTTT. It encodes CASSRTGTTNEKLFF.

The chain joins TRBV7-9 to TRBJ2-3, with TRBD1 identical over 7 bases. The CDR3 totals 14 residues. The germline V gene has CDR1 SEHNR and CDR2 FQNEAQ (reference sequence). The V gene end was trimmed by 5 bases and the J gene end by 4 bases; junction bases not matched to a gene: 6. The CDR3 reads CASSDRDSPDTQYF. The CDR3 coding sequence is TGTGCCAGCAGCGACCGGGACAGCCCAGATACGCAGTATTTT.

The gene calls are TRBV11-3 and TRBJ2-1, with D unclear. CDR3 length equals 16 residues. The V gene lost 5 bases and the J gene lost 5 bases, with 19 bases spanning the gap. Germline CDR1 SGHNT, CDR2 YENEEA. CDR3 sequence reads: CASSRGRLFTDNEQFF. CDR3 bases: TGTGCCAGCAGCCGAGGCCGTCTCTTCACCGACAATGAGCAGTTCTTC.

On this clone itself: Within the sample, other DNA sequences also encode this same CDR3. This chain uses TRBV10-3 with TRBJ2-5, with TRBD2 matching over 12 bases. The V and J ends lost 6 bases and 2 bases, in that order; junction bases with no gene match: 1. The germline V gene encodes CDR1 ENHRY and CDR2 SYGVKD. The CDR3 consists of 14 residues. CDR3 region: CAIRGTSGQETQYF. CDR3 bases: TGTGCCATCAGAGGGACTAGCGGGCAAGAGACCCAGTACTTC.

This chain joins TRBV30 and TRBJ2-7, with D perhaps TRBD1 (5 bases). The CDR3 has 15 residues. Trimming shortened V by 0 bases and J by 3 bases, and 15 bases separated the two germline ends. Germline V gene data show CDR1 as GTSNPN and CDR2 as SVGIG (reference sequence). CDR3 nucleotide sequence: TGTGCCTGGAGTGTTAAGGGGATGGGAAGCTACGAGCAGTACTTC. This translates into CAWSVKGMGSYEQYF.

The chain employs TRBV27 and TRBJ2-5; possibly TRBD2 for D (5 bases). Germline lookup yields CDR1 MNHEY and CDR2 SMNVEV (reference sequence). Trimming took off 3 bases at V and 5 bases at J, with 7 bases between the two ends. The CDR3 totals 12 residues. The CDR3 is CASSLSGETQYF. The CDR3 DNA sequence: TGTGCCAGCAGTTTGTCGGGGGAGACCCAGTACTTC.

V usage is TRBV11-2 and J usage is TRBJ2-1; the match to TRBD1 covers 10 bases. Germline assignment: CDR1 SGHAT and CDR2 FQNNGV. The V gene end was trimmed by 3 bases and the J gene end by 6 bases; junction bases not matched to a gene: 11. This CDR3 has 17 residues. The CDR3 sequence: CASSFLEGQGPVNEQFF. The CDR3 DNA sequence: TGTGCCAGCAGCTTTTTAGAGGGACAGGGGCCGGTCAATGAGCAGTTCTTC.

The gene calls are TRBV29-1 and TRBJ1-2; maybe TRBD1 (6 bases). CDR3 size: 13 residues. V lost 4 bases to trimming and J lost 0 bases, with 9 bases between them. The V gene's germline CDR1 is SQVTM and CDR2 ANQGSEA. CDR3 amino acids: CSVGQGTNYGYTF. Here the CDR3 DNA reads TGCAGCGTTGGCCAGGGGACTAACTATGGCTACACCTTC.

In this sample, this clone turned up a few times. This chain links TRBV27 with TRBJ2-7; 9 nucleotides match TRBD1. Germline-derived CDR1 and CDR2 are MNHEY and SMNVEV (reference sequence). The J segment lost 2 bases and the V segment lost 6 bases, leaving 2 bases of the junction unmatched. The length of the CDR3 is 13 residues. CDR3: CASRGTGTYEQYF. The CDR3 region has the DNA TGTGCCAGCAGGGGGACAGGGACCTACGAGCAGTACTTC.

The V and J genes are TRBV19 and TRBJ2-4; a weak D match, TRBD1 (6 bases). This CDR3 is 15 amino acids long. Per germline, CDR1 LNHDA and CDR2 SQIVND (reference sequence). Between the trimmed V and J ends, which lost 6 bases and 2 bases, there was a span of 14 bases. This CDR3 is CASRPQGRTKNIQYF. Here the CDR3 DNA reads TGTGCCAGTAGACCTCAGGGGCGCACCAAAAACATTCAGTACTTC. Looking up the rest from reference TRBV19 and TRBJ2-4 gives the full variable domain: DGGITQSPKYLFRKEGQNVTLSCEQNLNHDAMYWYRQDPGQGLRLIYYSQIVNDFQKGDIAEGYSVSREKKESFPLTVTSAQKNPTAFYLCASRPQGRTKNIQYFGAGTRLSVL.

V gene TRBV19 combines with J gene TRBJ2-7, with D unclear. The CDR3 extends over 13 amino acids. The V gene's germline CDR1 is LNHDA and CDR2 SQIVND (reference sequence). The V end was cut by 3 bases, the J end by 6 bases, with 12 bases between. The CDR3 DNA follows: TGTGCCAGTAGTATCGAACTGCTTGGCGAGCAGTACTTC. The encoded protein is CASSIELLGEQYF.

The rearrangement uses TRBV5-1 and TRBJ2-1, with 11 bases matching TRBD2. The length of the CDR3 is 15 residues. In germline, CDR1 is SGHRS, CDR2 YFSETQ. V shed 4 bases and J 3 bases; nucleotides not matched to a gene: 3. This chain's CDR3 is CASSGGLADYNEQFF. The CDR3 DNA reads TGCGCCAGCAGCGGGGGACTAGCGGACTACAATGAGCAGTTCTTC. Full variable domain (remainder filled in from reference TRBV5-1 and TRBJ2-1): KAGVTQTPRYLIKTRGQQVTLSCSPISGHRSVSWYQQTPGQGLQFLFEYFSETQRNKGNFPGRFSGRQFSNSRSEMNVSTLELGDSALYLCASSGGLADYNEQFFGPGTRLTVL.

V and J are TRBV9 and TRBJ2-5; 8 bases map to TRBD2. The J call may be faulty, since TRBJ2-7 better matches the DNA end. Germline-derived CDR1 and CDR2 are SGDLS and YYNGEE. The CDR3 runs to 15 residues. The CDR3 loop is CASGPSSGPSYEQYF. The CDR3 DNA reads TGTGCCAGCGGACCCTCTAGCGGGCCTTCCTACGAGCAGTACTTC.

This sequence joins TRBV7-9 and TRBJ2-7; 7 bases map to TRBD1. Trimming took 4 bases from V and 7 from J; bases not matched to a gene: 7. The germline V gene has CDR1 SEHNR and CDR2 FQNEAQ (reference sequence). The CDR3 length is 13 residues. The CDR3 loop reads CASSSGTATEQYF. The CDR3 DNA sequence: TGTGCCAGCAGCTCAGGGACAGCCACGGAGCAGTACTTC.

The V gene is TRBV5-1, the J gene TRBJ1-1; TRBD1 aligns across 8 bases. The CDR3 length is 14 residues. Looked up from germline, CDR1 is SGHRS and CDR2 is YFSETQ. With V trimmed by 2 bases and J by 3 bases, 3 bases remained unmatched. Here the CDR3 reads CASSLQGVDTEAFF. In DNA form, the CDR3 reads TGCGCCAGCAGCTTACAGGGGGTCGACACTGAAGCTTTCTTT.

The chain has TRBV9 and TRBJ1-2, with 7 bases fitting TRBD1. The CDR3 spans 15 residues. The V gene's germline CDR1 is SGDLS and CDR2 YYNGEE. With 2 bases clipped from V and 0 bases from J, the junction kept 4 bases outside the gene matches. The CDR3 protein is CASSVGDSPNYGYTF. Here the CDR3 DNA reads TGTGCCAGCAGCGTGGGGGACAGCCCTAACTATGGCTACACCTTC.

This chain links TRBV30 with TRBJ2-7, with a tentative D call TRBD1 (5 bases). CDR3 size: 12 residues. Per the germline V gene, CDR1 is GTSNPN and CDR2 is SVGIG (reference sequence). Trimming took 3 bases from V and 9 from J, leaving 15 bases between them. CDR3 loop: CAWSVPRVPQYF. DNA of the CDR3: TGTGCCTGGAGCGTCCCCAGGGTACCGCAGTACTTC.

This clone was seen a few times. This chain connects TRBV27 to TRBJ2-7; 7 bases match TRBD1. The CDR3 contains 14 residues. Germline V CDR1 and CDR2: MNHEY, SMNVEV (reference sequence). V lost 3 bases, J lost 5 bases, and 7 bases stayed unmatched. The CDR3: CASSFLTGINEQYF. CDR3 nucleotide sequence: TGTGCCAGCAGTTTTCTGACAGGGATCAACGAGCAGTACTTC.

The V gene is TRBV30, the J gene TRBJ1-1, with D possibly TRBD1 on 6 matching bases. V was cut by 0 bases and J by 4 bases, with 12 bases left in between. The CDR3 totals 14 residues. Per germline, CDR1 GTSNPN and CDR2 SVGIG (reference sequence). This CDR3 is CAWSVGQGFTEAFF. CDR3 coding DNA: TGTGCCTGGAGTGTAGGGCAGGGGTTCACTGAAGCTTTCTTT.

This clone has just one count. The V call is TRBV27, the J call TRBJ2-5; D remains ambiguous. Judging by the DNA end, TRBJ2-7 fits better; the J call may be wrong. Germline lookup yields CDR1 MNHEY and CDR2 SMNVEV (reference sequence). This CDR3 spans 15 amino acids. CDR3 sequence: CASSPFGGQTYEQYF. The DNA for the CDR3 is TGTGCCAGCAGTCCCTTCGGTGGGCAAACCTACGAGCAGTACTTC.

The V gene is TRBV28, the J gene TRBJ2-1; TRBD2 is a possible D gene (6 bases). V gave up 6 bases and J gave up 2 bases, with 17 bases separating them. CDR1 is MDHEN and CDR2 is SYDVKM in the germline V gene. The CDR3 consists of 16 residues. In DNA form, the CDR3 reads TGTGCCAGCAGCTCCCCGGCGGGACGGACCTACAATGAGCAGTTCTTC. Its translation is CASSSPAGRTYNEQFF.